These 2 T cell receptor beta chains were sequenced from one sample in a study of T cells in localized non-small cell lung cancer. Method: immunoSEQ multiplex PCR; TCRdb's copy keeps in-frame clones and lacks some. This sample has under 35,000 clones, with roughly 90% found just once. The specimen was peripheral blood mononuclear cells, collected before any cancer treatment. The receptors stem from an older female donor with stage II lung adenocarcinoma.

V and J are TRBV19 and TRBJ1-6; perhaps TRBD1 as D (6 bases). V was cut by 7 bases and J by 7 bases, with 14 bases left in between. Looked up from germline, CDR1 is LNHDA and CDR2 is SQIVND (reference sequence). The length of the CDR3 is 14 residues. CDR3 amino acids: CASNRDILNSPLHF. In nucleotides, the CDR3 is TGTGCCAGTAATCGGGACATTCTAAATTCACCCCTCCACTTT. The whole variable domain, remainder taken from reference TRBV19 and TRBJ1-6, is DGGITQSPKYLFRKEGQNVTLSCEQNLNHDAMYWYRQDPGQGLRLIYYSQIVNDFQKGDIAEGYSVSREKKESFPLTVTSAQKNPTAFYLCASNRDILNSPLHFGNGTRLTVT.

V is TRBV19 and J is TRBJ2-2; D is unclear. CDR1 LNHDA and CDR2 SQIVND come from the germline V gene (reference sequence). V lost 0 bases and J 8 bases, leaving 10 bases between the germline ends. This CDR3 region has 14 residues. CDR3 residues: CASSIDLGLGELFF. The CDR3 DNA follows: TGTGCCAGTAGTATAGATCTCGGGCTTGGGGAGCTGTTTTTT.